The following is a T cell receptor beta chain sequence with its context. Its antigen remains unidentified. The sample belongs to a study of CD8 T cells in Susac syndrome. Study-level findings and limits: As acknowledged by the study, its TCR sequencing and HLA analysis included a relatively small number of individuals.

With random hexamers, roughly 0.45 to 1 ug RNA was reverse transcribed. Coverage of TCR beta CDR3 amplification by immunoSEQ multiplex PCR extended to 54 Vbeta and 13 Jbeta. TCRdb passed the immunoSEQ multiplex PCR reads through MiXCR, listing each CDR3 protein once. The sample carries 120,000 to 150,000 distinct CDR3 sequences, approximately 93% recorded once. TCR beta sequencing was performed on blood CD8+ and CD4+ T cells. FACS was used to enrich TEMRA cells, whereas the CD8+ and CD4+ T cells were obtained by negative isolation. Germline lookup yields CDR1 MGHRA and CDR2 YSYEKL. The CDR3 contains 15 residues. The V end was cut by 1 base, the J end by 5 bases, with 15 bases between.

Sequenced sample: CD4+ T cells from PBMCs. This rearrangement joins TRBV4-1 to TRBJ2-7; TRBD2 is a possible D gene (6 bases). The TCR originated in a human donor in good health. Written as DNA, the CDR3 is TGCGCCAGCAGCCAAGGAGGGCTGAGGAGGGACGAGCAGTACTTC. Translating it yields CASSQGGLRRDEQYF.